The entry below gives a single T cell receptor beta chain sequence along with its context. The antigen it recognizes is unknown. The input lacks base qualities; no much larger clone sits a single base away. TCRbeta CDR3 regions were sequenced with the immunoSEQ Assay. After extraction, genomic DNA underwent amplification by bias-controlled multiplex PCR, followed by high-throughput sequencing. As for how the authors treated the data: Collapsing and filtering of sequences were performed to quantify the absolute abundance of each unique TCRbeta CDR3 region. T cell fraction was estimated by normalizing TCRbeta template counts to usable DNA, with usable DNA measured through amplification of reference genes found in all nucleated cells. Repertoire TCRs were annotated as SARS-CoV-2-specific by exact matching of V gene, CDR3 amino acid sequence and J gene to a known reactive TCR set. MIRA supplied the reference SARS-CoV-2 TCR set, which was filtered for enrichment in COVID-19-positive ImmuneCODE repertoires so that public or cross-reactive TCRs were removed. Using the MIRA antigens, annotated TCRs were further analysed by specific ORF or by position within an ORF. Depth was the summed frequency of annotated unique rearrangements, while breadth was defined as annotated unique rearrangements over total unique productive rearrangements. Group comparisons of TCR breadth used two-sided Wilcoxon rank-sum tests. TCRdb carries this immuneACCESS record with in-frame sequences only. Its versions omit some clonotypes, under half of them owing to an unresolved V gene in the studies checked, with the rest unexplained. V, J and clone size are those of that table, while D and trimming were read from the DNA. Here the sample has around 380,000 clones; about 88% occur a single time. 3.5% of the sample belongs to the ten largest clones.

From the germline V gene (reference sequence), CDR1 is SGHNT and CDR2 is YYREEE. Clipping removes 1 base from V and 1 base from J, with 5 as the unmatched junction base count. The CDR3, from cysteine to phenylalanine, totals 19 residues. The sequence is cut down to CDR3 DNA, 57 bases in frame from base 1. These data are taken from a study of Ad26.COV2.S vaccination and SARS-CoV-2 variants (dated by TCRdb to the early 2020s). For the study in its entirety: Donors in the vaccine arm were drawn from COV1001, a multicentre, randomized, double-blind, placebo-controlled phase I-IIa trial testing Ad26.COV2.S in healthy adults. Ad26.COV2.S was administered intramuscularly at 5 x 10^10 or 1 x 10^11 viral particles, either as a single shot or as two shots given 56 days apart. Sequencing of the TCRbeta repertoire served to evaluate the specificity and breadth of SARS-CoV-2-reactive T cell receptors following Ad26.COV2.S vaccination. A total of roughly 30 samples were included in the TCR-sequenced set, comprising approximately 20 Ad26.COV2.S vaccine recipients, 5 placebo recipients and 8 SARS-CoV-2 convalescent individuals. Participants in the trial were split at random into five groups of five each, receiving low-dose or high-dose Ad26.COV2.S once or twice, or else placebo on both occasions. Investigators did not know the trial group allocation while performing experiments and assessing outcomes. General study outcomes and caveats: After vaccination, spike-specific CD8+ and CD4+ T cell responses were reported to show substantial breadth. Higher spike-specific TCR breadth was observed in Ad26.COV2.S recipients than in placebo recipients (P = 0.0014). Vaccine and placebo recipients had similar non-spike TCR breadth, a finding consistent with the vaccine containing only spike. The study was not powered for comparison of responses between vaccine doses or regimens. The authors noted that the TCR breadth and depth analyses may have underestimated total T cell responses.

In the paper's terms, the treatment or condition label means: some 19 received Ad26.COV2.S at low or high dose, single or two shots; about five received placebo; per-sample allocation not given. For vaccine and placebo recipients, the sequenced repertoires came from samples collected on day 63 after the first injection. Cohort 1b enrolled 20 to 30 adults aged 18-55 years at a single site in Boston, USA, between 29 July and 7 August 2020. Ad26.COV2.S was a replication-incompetent adenovirus type 26 vector that expressed a prefusion-stabilized SARS-CoV-2 spike protein derived from the original Wuhan strain.

The sequence came from a person between 18 and 65 years old who received the Ad26.COV2.S COVID-19 vaccine or a placebo. Here the sequenced sample was peripheral blood, taken in a trial of Ad26.COV2.S vaccine versus placebo. Here the chain combines TRBV5-4 and TRBJ2-2; TRBD2 matches 15 bases in the middle. DNA sequence: TGTGCCAGCAGCTTGCAGGGACTAGCGGGGGGTCGGAACACCGGGGAGCTGTTTTTT. It translates to CASSLQGLAGGRNTGELFF.